Below, 18 T cell receptor beta chains from the same sample are listed, as sequenced in a study of regulatory T cells in long-lasting Graves disease. Building the TCR beta libraries relied on iRepertoire HTBI primers, and CDR3 regions underwent Arm-PCR. MiXCR was run by TCRdb on the multiplex PCR reads, yielding one entry per CDR3 protein. The sample shows about 420,000 distinct CDR3 sequences, over 15% of them seen only once. Time point here: newly diagnosed GD, antithyroid drugs for less than 3 months. The authors made the TCR library using RNA they extracted from PBMCs. The sample was also reused in another study, on T cells in Graves' hyperthyroidism and ophthalmopathy.

The sequenced sample was peripheral blood mononuclear cells (PBMCs), obtained at new diagnosis, from a patient treated with antithyroid drugs. These receptors were collected from a woman in her late teens or twenties with Graves disease.

The chain couples TRBV20-1 to TRBJ1-2, with 9 positions matching TRBD1. J was trimmed by 8 bases and V by 5 bases; bases with no gene match: 9. Germline assignment: CDR1 DFQATT and CDR2 SNEGSKA (reference sequence). The CDR3 is 13 amino acids. The CDR3 spells CSAYPGQGRGYTF. CDR3 in DNA: TGCAGTGCTTACCCGGGACAGGGTAGGGGCTACACCTTC.

This clonotype has ten or more counts. The V and J genes are TRBV27 and TRBJ1-6, with TRBD1 matching 9 bases. Germline V gene lookup returns CDR1 MNHEY and CDR2 SMNVEV (reference sequence). The CDR3 has 19 amino acids. Trimming removed 8 bases from V and 7 bases from J; junction bases left unmatched: 21. DNA of the CDR3: TGTGCCAGCGGCAAACCCCCACCGGGACAGGGAATTTTGAATTCACCCCTCCACTTT. Protein sequence: CASGKPPPGQGILNSPLHF.

The chain has TRBV7-9 and TRBJ2-1; 12 bases align to TRBD2. The CDR3 consists of 15 residues. The germline gives CDR1 SEHNR, CDR2 FQNEAQ (reference sequence). With V trimmed by 5 bases and J by 5 bases, 4 bases remained unmatched. CDR3 residues: CASSQTSGGHNEQFF. The CDR3 DNA reads TGTGCCAGCAGCCAGACTAGCGGGGGCCACAATGAGCAGTTCTTC.

This chain connects TRBV7-6 to TRBJ2-3, with TRBD2 identical over 10 bases. The CDR3 sequence is 16 residues long. Trimming cost V 5 bases and J 1 base; bases outside gene matches: 6. Germline CDR1 and CDR2: SGHVS and FNYEAQ. The CDR3, as DNA: TGTGCCAGCAGCCCTGACGGGACTAGCGGCACAGATACGCAGTATTTT. It encodes CASSPDGTSGTDTQYF. Together with reference TRBV7-6 and TRBJ2-3, the CDR3 gives the full variable domain: GAGVSQSPRYKVTKRGQDVALRCDPISGHVSLYWYRQALGQGPEFLTYFNYEAQQDKSGLPNDRFSAERPEGSISTLTIQRTEQRDSAMYRCASSPDGTSGTDTQYFGPGTRLTVL.

The chain recombines TRBV3-1 with TRBJ2-2; D is ambiguous. The CDR3 contains 11 residues. Germline CDR1 is LGHDT and CDR2 is YNNKEL (reference sequence). Trimming shortened V by 8 bases and J by 7 bases, and 8 bases separated the two germline ends. The CDR3 region has the DNA TGTGCCAGCTACTTAAGCGGGGAGCTGTTTTTT. Its protein product is CASYLSGELFF. The full variable domain, rest sourced from reference TRBV3-1 and TRBJ2-2, is DTAVSQTPKYLVTQMGNDKSIKCEQNLGHDTMYWYKQDSKKFLKIMFSYNNKELIINETVPNRFSPKSPDKAHLNLHINSLELGDSAVYFCASYLSGELFFGEGSRLTVL.

This clonotype was seen more than once but under ten times. The chain combines TRBV7-9 with TRBJ2-5; D perhaps matches TRBD2 (5 bases). Trimming removed 4 bases at V and 2 bases at J, with 14 bases between. Looked up from germline, CDR1 is SEHNR and CDR2 is FQNEAQ (reference sequence). The CDR3 extends over 15 amino acids. The CDR3 region has the DNA TGTGCCAGCAGCTCCACCGGGAAAACGCAAGAGACCCAGTACTTC. Protein sequence: CASSSTGKTQETQYF.

The sample holds many counts of this clonotype. The chain combines TRBV2 with TRBJ2-3; D gene uncertain. CDR1 is SNHLY and CDR2 is FYNNEI in the germline V gene. This CDR3 region has 12 residues. The ends were cut back, 7 bases at V and 5 bases at J, with 10 bases in the middle. The CDR3 is CASIRFGDTQYF. CDR3 DNA sequence: TGTGCCAGCATCAGGTTCGGAGATACGCAGTATTTT.

This clonotype came up many times. This chain connects TRBV11-3 to TRBJ2-3; D is unclear. Between the trimmed V and J ends, which lost 0 bases and 3 bases, there was a span of 10 bases. The CDR3 sequence is 15 residues long. CDR1 SGHNT and CDR2 YENEEA come from the germline V gene. The CDR3 nucleotides are TGTGCCAGCAGCTTAGATGCGGTGGCTACAGATACGCAGTATTTT. Translated: CASSLDAVATDTQYF.

This clonotype was counted many times. The rearrangement links TRBV7-9 to TRBJ2-7; 9 nucleotides align to TRBD1. Trimming at V came to 5 bases and at J to 1 base, leaving 9 bases not matched to a gene. Looked up from germline, CDR1 is SEHNR and CDR2 is FQNEAQ (reference sequence). The length of the CDR3 is 16 residues. The CDR3 coding sequence is TGTGCCAGCAGCCCCAGGGACAGGGTTTCTTCCTACGAGCAGTACTTC. It specifies CASSPRDRVSSYEQYF.

This clonotype was detected only a few times. The J gene is TRBJ1-1, the V gene TRBV3-1; no clear D. The germline V gene encodes CDR1 LGHDT and CDR2 YNNKEL (reference sequence). The V gene lost 7 bases and the J gene lost 1 base, with 7 bases spanning the gap. The CDR3 sequence is 12 residues long. DNA for the CDR3: TGTGCCAGCAACAATAAGAACACTGAAGCTTTCTTT. This translates into CASNNKNTEAFF.

In this sample, this clonotype turned up many times. The V call is TRBV28, the J call TRBJ2-3; 8 nucleotides line up with TRBD2. In germline, CDR1 is MDHEN, CDR2 SYDVKM. This CDR3 is 13 amino acids long. J gave up 6 bases and V 6 bases, and 5 bases lay outside the gene matches. The CDR3 nucleotides read TGTGCCAGCAGCCAGCGGGAGTGGGATACGCAGTATTTT. Amino acids: CASSQREWDTQYF.

The rearrangement joins TRBV10-3 to TRBJ1-3; D is uncertain. Germline-derived CDR1 and CDR2 are ENHRY and SYGVKD. CDR3 length: 13 amino acids. Trimming pared 9 bases from V and 0 bases from J, leaving 9 bases between. CDR3 bases: TGTGCCATAAGATTAACCTCTGGAAACACCATATATTTT. It specifies CAIRLTSGNTIYF.

This clonotype came up a few times. The rearrangement joins TRBV20-1 to TRBJ2-2; TRBD2 aligns across 8 bases. Germline V gene data show CDR1 as DFQATT and CDR2 as SNEGSKA (reference sequence). V trimming: 4 bases; J trimming: 5 bases; junction bases outside the gene matches: 3. The CDR3 totals 13 residues. CDR3 sequence reads: CSAKRESTGELFF. CDR3 DNA sequence: TGCAGTGCTAAGCGGGAGAGTACCGGGGAGCTGTTTTTT.

A single count supports this clonotype. A much larger clone is a single base away; this may be a read error. The rearrangement joins TRBV20-1 to TRBJ2-7; no clear D. The germline CDR1 and CDR2 sequences are DFQATT and SNEGSKA (reference sequence). The CDR3 is 13 amino acids. The CDR3 sequence is CSAADPGAYEHYF. The CDR3 coding sequence is TGCAGTGCAGCAGACCCGGGCGCCTACGAGCACTACTTC.

This clonotype showed up many times. The chain combines TRBV28 with TRBJ2-6; 12 positions match TRBD1. This CDR3 spans 20 amino acids. Germline V gene lookup returns CDR1 MDHEN and CDR2 SYDVKM. The V segment lost 3 bases and the J segment 3 bases; nucleotides outside the gene matches: 12. CDR3 in amino acids: CASSLNTWDRGLGGANVLTF. The CDR3 nucleotides are TGTGCCAGCAGTTTGAATACTTGGGACAGGGGGCTAGGTGGGGCCAACGTCCTGACTTTC. Looking up the rest from reference TRBV28 and TRBJ2-6 gives the full variable domain: DVKVTQSSRYLVKRTGEKVFLECVQDMDHENMFWYRQDPGLGLRLIYFSYDVKMKEKGDIPEGYSVSREKKERFSLILESASTNQTSMYLCASSLNTWDRGLGGANVLTFGAGSRLTVL.

The sample holds many counts of this clonotype. The genes are TRBV11-2 and TRBJ2-1; D possibly corresponds to TRBD1 (5 bases). The CDR3 has 14 residues. V was trimmed by 10 bases and J by 0 bases, leaving 13 bases between them. CDR1 SGHAT and CDR2 FQNNGV come from the germline V gene. The DNA for the CDR3 is TGTGCCAACAGGAAGCCCGGCTCCTACAATGAGCAGTTCTTC. Its protein is CANRKPGSYNEQFF.

This clonotype was counted ten times or more. The chain combines TRBV12-3 or TRBV12-4 with TRBJ1-1; 8 bases are shared with TRBD1. This CDR3 has 14 residues. V shed 7 bases, J shed 4 bases, and the junction held 8 bases outside the gene matches. Written as DNA, the CDR3 is TGTGCCAGCATACTAGGGGGACAGGTCACTGAAGCTTTCTTT. Amino acids: CASILGGQVTEAFF.

This chain uses TRBV6-1 with TRBJ1-2, with D perhaps TRBD1 (5 bases). The germline V gene encodes CDR1 MNHNS and CDR2 SASEGT. Trimming shortened V by 4 bases and J by 9 bases, and 18 bases separated the two germline ends. The CDR3 is 14 amino acids. In DNA form, the CDR3 reads TGTGCCAGCAGTGTGGAACAGGATTTTATGCGCTACACCTTC. The encoded protein is CASSVEQDFMRYTF.